A single sample gave rise to the 18 T cell receptor beta chains below, sequenced in a study of cytotoxic CD8 clonotypes in ibrutinib-treated CLL. Repertoires were generated with immunoSEQ multiplex PCR, while TCRdb's copy carries only in-frame clones and drops some. Here the sample spans about 97,000 clones, 78% being singletons. Sequencing was performed on PBMCs, taken after 12 months of ibrutinib treatment. The receptors shown here come from a human donor with chronic lymphocytic leukemia.

This clone was found many times. The chain joins TRBV5-1 to TRBJ2-1; D may be TRBD1 (6 bases). CDR1 and CDR2 (germline): SGHRS, YFSETQ. V lost 0 bases to trimming and J lost 9 bases, with 13 bases between them. This CDR3 has 14 amino acids. The CDR3 sequence is CASSLVSGAAEQFF. As DNA, the CDR3 is TGCGCCAGCAGCTTGGTGTCAGGGGCCGCTGAGCAGTTCTTC. Full variable domain (remainder filled in from reference TRBV5-1 and TRBJ2-1): KAGVTQTPRYLIKTRGQQVTLSCSPISGHRSVSWYQQTPGQGLQFLFEYFSETQRNKGNFPGRFSGRQFSNSRSEMNVSTLELGDSALYLCASSLVSGAAEQFFGPGTRLTVL.

CDR3 DNA sequence: TGCGCCAGCAGTCAGAGCAGTAATTCACCCCTCCACTTT. Amino acids: CASSQSSNSPLHF. The genes are TRBV23-1 and TRBJ1-6; D is unclear. TRBV23-1 is annotated as an ORF whose role is uncertain. The CDR3 length is 13 residues. The V end lost 3 bases, the J end lost 6 bases, and 6 bases lay between the germline ends.

This clone was picked up a small number of times. In DNA form, the CDR3 reads TGTGCCAGCAGTGCGGGTGGGGGCTACGAGCAGTACTTC. Translation: CASSAGGGYEQYF. This chain joins TRBV2 and TRBJ2-7, with D perhaps being TRBD1 or TRBD2 (5 bases each). Between the trimmed V and J ends, which lost 4 bases and 3 bases, there was a span of 10 bases. The CDR3 has 13 amino acids. Germline V gives CDR1 SNHLY, CDR2 FYNNEI.

The CDR3 is CASSSWGNTIYF. The CDR3 nucleotides read TGTGCCAGCAGTTCCTGGGGCAACACCATATATTTT. The J gene is TRBJ1-3, the V gene TRBV28, with a tentative D call TRBD1 (5 bases). Trimming took 4 bases from V and 7 from J, leaving 8 bases between them. This CDR3 is built from 12 residues. Germline V gene data show CDR1 as MDHEN and CDR2 as SYDVKM.

This clone was recorded many times. The CDR3 reads CASSLTANTGELFF. The CDR3 region has the DNA TGTGCCAGCAGCTTAACAGCGAACACCGGGGAGCTGTTTTTT. This chain joins TRBV7-6 and TRBJ2-2; no firm D call. In germline, CDR1 is SGHVS, CDR2 FNYEAQ. V lost 2 bases and J lost 0, with 4 bases in between. CDR3 length: 14 residues.

The chain links TRBV6-6 to TRBJ1-1; D remains unclear. V dropped 7 bases and J dropped 6 bases, with 12 bases sitting between them. The CDR3 has 12 amino acids. The germline V gene has CDR1 MNHNY and CDR2 SVGAGI (reference sequence). CDR3 protein: CASNPGGAEAFF. CDR3 coding DNA: TGTGCCAGCAATCCCGGCGGAGCTGAAGCTTTCTTT.

This clone was seen once. The chain has TRBV5-1 and TRBJ2-7, with a tentative D call TRBD1 (5 bases). The CDR3 length is 16 residues. CDR1 is SGHRS, CDR2 YFSETQ, per germline. Trimming shortened V by 0 bases and J by 2 bases, and 15 bases separated the two germline ends. Here the CDR3 DNA reads TGCGCCAGCAGCTTGGGGGGCCGGAGTTACCCCTACGAGCAGTACTTC. Translation gives CASSLGGRSYPYEQYF. Combining the CDR3 with reference TRBV5-1 and TRBJ2-7 gives the whole variable domain KAGVTQTPRYLIKTRGQQVTLSCSPISGHRSVSWYQQTPGQGLQFLFEYFSETQRNKGNFPGRFSGRQFSNSRSEMNVSTLELGDSALYLCASSLGGRSYPYEQYFGPGTRLTVT.

This sequence joins TRBV18 and TRBJ1-3; weak D call: TRBD1 (5 bases). The CDR3 has 16 amino acids. The germline gives CDR1 KGHSH, CDR2 LQKENI. Between the trimmed V and J ends, which lost 3 bases and 4 bases, there was a span of 16 bases. The CDR3 coding sequence is TGTGCCAGCTCACCTAATACCGACAGTCCAGGAAACACCATATATTTT. Translating it yields CASSPNTDSPGNTIYF.

The V gene is TRBV6-4, the J gene TRBJ2-2; D tentatively reads TRBD1 or TRBD2 (5 bases each). V was shortened by 4 bases and J by 3 bases, with 9 bases between the two germline ends. From germline, CDR1 is MRHNA and CDR2 SNTAGT. The CDR3 is made up of 14 amino acids. The CDR3 sequence: CASSVGDHTGELFF. CDR3 DNA sequence: TGTGCCAGCAGTGTCGGGGACCACACCGGGGAGCTGTTTTTT.

The rearrangement uses TRBV6-1 and TRBJ1-1; maybe TRBD1 (5 bases). CDR1 is MNHNS and CDR2 is SASEGT in the germline V gene. This CDR3 has 11 residues. Trimming removed 4 bases from V and 11 bases from J, with 11 bases in between. The CDR3: CASSVRGGAFF. In DNA, the CDR3 is TGTGCCAGCAGTGTTAGGGGAGGGGCTTTCTTT.

The V call is TRBV28, the J call TRBJ1-4, with D hard to call. The germline V gene encodes CDR1 MDHEN and CDR2 SYDVKM. This CDR3 region has 16 residues. Trimming took off 4 bases at V and 8 bases at J, with 20 bases between the two ends. The CDR3 protein is CASSSNAQSWGEKLFF. In nucleotides, the CDR3 is TGTGCCAGCAGTTCCAACGCACAGTCGTGGGGAGAAAAACTGTTTTTT.

This clone was seen at least ten times. The chain combines TRBV14 with TRBJ2-7; 8 bases line up with TRBD1. V trimming: 1 base; J trimming: 3 bases; junction bases outside the gene matches: 14. The CDR3 extends over 18 amino acids. Germline CDR1 and CDR2: SGHDN and FVKESK. Written as DNA, the CDR3 is TGTGCCAGCAGCCAAGGCTACGGGACGGGACAGGCAATCTACGAGCAGTACTTC. Translation gives CASSQGYGTGQAIYEQYF.

This chain links TRBV25-1 with TRBJ2-1; D is possibly TRBD2 (6 bases). Germline V lookup: CDR1 MGHDK, CDR2 SYGVNS. The CDR3 has 15 amino acids. Trimming shortened V by 3 bases and J by 7 bases, and 16 bases separated the two germline ends. CDR3: CASSDETSPTNEQFF. The CDR3 DNA is TGTGCCAGCAGTGATGAAACTAGCCCAACTAATGAGCAGTTCTTC. The whole variable domain, filled in from reference TRBV25-1 and TRBJ2-1, reads EADIYQTPRYLVIGTGKKITLECSQTMGHDKMYWYQQDPGMELHLIHYSYGVNSTEKGDLSSESTVSRIRTEHFPLTLESARPSHTSQYLCASSDETSPTNEQFFGPGTRLTVL.

The chain carries TRBV12-5 and TRBJ1-5; the D is unclear. CDR3 length: 15 residues. Germline V CDR1 and CDR2: LGHNT, FRNRAP. With 1 base removed from V and 3 bases from J, the gap between germline ends came to 10 bases. DNA of the CDR3: TGTGCTAGTGGTTTGGCTTCGGGCTACAATCAGCCCCAGCATTTT. It encodes CASGLASGYNQPQHF.

As regards this clone: The sample contains more than one DNA sequence encoding this CDR3. This chain links TRBV30 with TRBJ2-7; TRBD1 might be the D (6 bases). This CDR3 has 14 residues. Germline V gene sequence: CDR1 GTSNPN, CDR2 SVGIG (reference sequence). Trimming left V 2 bases short and J 0 bases short, with 11 bases between. The CDR3 nucleotides read TGTGCCTGGAGTAGAGGGGGTACCTCCTACGAGCAGTACTTC. It yields the protein CAWSRGGTSYEQYF.

V is TRBV5-1 and J is TRBJ2-7; D perhaps matches TRBD1 (5 bases). CDR1 SGHRS and CDR2 YFSETQ come from the germline V gene. CDR3 length: 15 amino acids. The V end was cut by 4 bases, the J end by 3 bases, with 17 bases between. The CDR3 bases are TGCGCCAGCAGCCTAGGCCAGGGTGGGGACTACGAGCAGTACTTC. Translated: CASSLGQGGDYEQYF. Based on the CDR3 plus reference TRBV5-1 and TRBJ2-7, the full variable domain is KAGVTQTPRYLIKTRGQQVTLSCSPISGHRSVSWYQQTPGQGLQFLFEYFSETQRNKGNFPGRFSGRQFSNSRSEMNVSTLELGDSALYLCASSLGQGGDYEQYFGPGTRLTVT.

The V and J genes are TRBV5-4 and TRBJ2-7, with D possibly called TRBD1 or TRBD2 (5 bases each). This CDR3 comprises 17 residues. Germline CDR1 is SGHNT and CDR2 is YYREEE (reference sequence). The V end lost 4 bases, the J end lost 0 bases, and 20 bases lay between the germline ends. Here the CDR3 DNA reads TGTGCCAGCAGCCGGGGACCGGGACGGACGAGCTCCTACGAGCAGTACTTC. Its translation: CASSRGPGRTSSYEQYF.

V and J are TRBV19 and TRBJ2-5; D could derive from TRBD1 or TRBD2 (5 bases each). This CDR3 has 15 amino acids. The V end was cut by 5 bases, the J end by 7 bases, with 20 bases between. In germline, CDR1 is LNHDA, CDR2 SQIVND (reference sequence). The CDR3: CASSSPGPGGWTQYF. The CDR3 coding sequence is TGTGCCAGTAGTTCTCCGGGACCCGGCGGATGGACCCAGTACTTC.